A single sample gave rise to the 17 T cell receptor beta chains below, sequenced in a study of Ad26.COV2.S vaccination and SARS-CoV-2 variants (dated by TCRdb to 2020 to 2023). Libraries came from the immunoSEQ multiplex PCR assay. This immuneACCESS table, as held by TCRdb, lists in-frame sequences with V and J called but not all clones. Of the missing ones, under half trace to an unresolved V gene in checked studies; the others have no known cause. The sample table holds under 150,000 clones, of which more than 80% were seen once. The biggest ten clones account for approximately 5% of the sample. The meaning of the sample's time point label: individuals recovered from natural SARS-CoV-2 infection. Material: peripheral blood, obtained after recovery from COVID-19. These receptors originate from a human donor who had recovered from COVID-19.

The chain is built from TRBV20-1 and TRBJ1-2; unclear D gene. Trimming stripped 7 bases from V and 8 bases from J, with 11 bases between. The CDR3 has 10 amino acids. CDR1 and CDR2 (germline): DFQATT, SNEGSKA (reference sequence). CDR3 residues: CSVGQDGYTF. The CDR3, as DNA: TGCAGTGTTGGGCAGGACGGCTACACCTTC.

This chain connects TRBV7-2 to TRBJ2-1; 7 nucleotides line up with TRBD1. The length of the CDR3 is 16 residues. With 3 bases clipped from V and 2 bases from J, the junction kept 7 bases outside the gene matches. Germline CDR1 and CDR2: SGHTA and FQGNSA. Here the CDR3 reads CASSLGPGTAYNEQFF. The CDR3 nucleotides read TGTGCCAGCAGCTTGGGACCCGGGACAGCCTACAATGAGCAGTTCTTC.

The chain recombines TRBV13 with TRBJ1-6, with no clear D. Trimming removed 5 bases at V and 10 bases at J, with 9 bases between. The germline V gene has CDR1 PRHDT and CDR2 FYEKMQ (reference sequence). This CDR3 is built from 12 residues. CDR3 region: CASSPLGSPLHF. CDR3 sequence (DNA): TGTGCCAGCAGCCCCCTTGGGTCACCCCTCCACTTT.

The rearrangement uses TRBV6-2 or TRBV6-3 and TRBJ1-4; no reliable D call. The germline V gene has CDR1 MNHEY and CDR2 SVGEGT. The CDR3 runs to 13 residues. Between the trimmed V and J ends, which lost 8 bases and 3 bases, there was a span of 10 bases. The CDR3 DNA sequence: TGTGCCAGCGGCCGGGATCCTAATGAAAAACTGTTTTTT. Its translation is CASGRDPNEKLFF.

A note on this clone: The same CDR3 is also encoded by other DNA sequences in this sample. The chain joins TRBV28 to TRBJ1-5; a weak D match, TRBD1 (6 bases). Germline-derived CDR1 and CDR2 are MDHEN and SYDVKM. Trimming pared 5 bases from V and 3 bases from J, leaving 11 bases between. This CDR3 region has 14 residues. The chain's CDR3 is CASSLGQYNQPQHF. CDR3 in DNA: TGTGCCAGCAGTCTCGGACAGTACAATCAGCCCCAGCATTTT.

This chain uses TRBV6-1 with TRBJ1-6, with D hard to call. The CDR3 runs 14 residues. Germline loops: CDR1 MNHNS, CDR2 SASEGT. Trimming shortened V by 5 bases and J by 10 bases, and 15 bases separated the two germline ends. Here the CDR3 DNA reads TGTGCCAGCAGTTTTGCAGGCCGGAACTCACCCCTCCACTTT. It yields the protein CASSFAGRNSPLHF.

The CDR3 is CASSQDSPYEQYF. The CDR3 DNA reads TGTGCCAGCAGCCAAGACAGCCCCTACGAGCAGTACTTC. The chain uses TRBV11-2 and TRBJ2-7; possible D gene TRBD1, 5 bases. The V gene lost 5 bases and the J gene lost 2 bases, with 10 bases spanning the gap. The CDR3 consists of 13 residues. CDR1 SGHAT and CDR2 FQNNGV come from the germline V gene. Based on the CDR3 plus reference TRBV11-2 and TRBJ2-7, the full variable domain is EAGVAQSPRYKIIEKRQSVAFWCNPISGHATLYWYQQILGQGPKLLIQFQNNGVVDDSQLPKDRFSAERLKGVDSTLKIQPAKLEDSAVYLCASSQDSPYEQYFGPGTRLTVT.

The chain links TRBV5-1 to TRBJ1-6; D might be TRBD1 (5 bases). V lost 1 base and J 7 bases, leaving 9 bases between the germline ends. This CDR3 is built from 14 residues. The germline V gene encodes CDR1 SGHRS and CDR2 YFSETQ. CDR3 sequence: CASSLKGVNSPLHF. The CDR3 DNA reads TGCGCCAGCAGCTTGAAAGGGGTCAATTCACCCCTCCACTTT.

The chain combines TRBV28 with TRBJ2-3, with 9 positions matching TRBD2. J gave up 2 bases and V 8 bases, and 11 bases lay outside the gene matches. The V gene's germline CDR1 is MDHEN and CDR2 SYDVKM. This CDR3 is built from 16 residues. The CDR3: CASQLTGTSNTDTQYF. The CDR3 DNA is TGTGCCAGCCAACTAACCGGGACTAGCAACACAGATACGCAGTATTTT.

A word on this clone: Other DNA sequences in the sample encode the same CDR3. This chain's CDR3 is CASSLVGDGYTF. In DNA, the CDR3 is TGCGCCAGCAGCTTGGTCGGGGATGGCTACACCTTC. This sequence joins TRBV5-1 and TRBJ1-2; D not certain. Germline CDR1 and CDR2: SGHRS and YFSETQ. CDR3 length: 12 residues. V was trimmed by 0 bases and J by 6 bases, leaving 6 bases between them.

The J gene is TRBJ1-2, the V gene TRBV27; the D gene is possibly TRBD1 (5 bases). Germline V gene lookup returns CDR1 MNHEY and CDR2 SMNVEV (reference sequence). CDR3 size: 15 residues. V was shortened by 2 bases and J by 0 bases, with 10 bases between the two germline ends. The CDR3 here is CASSLRAGPNYGYTF. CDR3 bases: TGTGCCAGCAGTTTAAGGGCAGGGCCTAACTATGGCTACACCTTC.

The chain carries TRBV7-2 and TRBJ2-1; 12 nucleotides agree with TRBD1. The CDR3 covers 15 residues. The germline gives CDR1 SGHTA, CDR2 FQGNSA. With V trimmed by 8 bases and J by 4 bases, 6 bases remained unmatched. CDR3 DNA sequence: TGTGCCAGCGTCTCGGGACAGGGGGCGTACAATGAGCAGTTCTTC. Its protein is CASVSGQGAYNEQFF.

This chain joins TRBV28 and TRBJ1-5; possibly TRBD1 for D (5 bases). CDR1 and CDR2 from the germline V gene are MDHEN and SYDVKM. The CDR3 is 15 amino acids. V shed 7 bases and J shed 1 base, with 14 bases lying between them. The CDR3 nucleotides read TGTGCCAGCATCGGACACCTGGAGAGCAATCAGCCCCAGCATTTT. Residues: CASIGHLESNQPQHF.

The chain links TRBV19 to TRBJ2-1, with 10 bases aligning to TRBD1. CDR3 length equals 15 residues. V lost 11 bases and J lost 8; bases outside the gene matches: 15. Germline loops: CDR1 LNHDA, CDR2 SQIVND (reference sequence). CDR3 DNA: TGTGCCGGTTCCGGGGTTGGGACAGGGGTCGATGAGCAGTTCTTC. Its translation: CAGSGVGTGVDEQFF.

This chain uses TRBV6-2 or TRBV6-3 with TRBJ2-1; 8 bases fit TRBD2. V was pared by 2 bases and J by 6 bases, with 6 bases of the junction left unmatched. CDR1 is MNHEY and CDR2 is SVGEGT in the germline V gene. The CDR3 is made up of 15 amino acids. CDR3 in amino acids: CASSYLRGGFNEQFF. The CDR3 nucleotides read TGTGCCAGCAGTTACCTCCGGGGGGGCTTCAATGAGCAGTTCTTC.

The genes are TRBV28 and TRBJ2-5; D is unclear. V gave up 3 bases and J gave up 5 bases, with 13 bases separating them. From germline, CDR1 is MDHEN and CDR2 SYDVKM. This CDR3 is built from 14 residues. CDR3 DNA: TGTGCCAGCAGTTTGAAGGGTCGTGGGGAGACCCAGTACTTC. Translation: CASSLKGRGETQYF.

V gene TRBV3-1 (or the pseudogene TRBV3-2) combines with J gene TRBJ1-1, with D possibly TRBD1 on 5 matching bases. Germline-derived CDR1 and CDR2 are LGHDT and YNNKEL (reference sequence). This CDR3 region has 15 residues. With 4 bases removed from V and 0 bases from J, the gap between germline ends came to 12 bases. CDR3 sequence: CASSPGGTVNTEAFF. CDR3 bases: TGTGCCAGCAGCCCAGGCGGGACTGTGAACACTGAAGCTTTCTTT.